This T cell receptor beta chain is drawn from a study of blood T cell repertoires in COVID-19. The table came from immunoSEQ multiplex PCR; TCRdb's copy has only in-frame clones and leaves some out. The sample lists around 150,000 clones; 87% were seen once. This CDR3 contains 17 residues. Trimming removed 0 bases from V and 3 bases from J; junction bases left unmatched: 9. The germline gives CDR1 SGHRS, CDR2 YFSETQ. The sequencing input was peripheral blood. This clonotype originated in a man aged 45-65 years with active COVID-19. This chain connects TRBV5-1 to TRBJ2-1; 7 bases match TRBD1. The CDR3, as DNA: TGCGCCAGCAGCTTGGGAACTAGGGGGCCGATCTACAATGAGCAGTTCTTC. Protein sequence: CASSLGTRGPIYNEQFF.